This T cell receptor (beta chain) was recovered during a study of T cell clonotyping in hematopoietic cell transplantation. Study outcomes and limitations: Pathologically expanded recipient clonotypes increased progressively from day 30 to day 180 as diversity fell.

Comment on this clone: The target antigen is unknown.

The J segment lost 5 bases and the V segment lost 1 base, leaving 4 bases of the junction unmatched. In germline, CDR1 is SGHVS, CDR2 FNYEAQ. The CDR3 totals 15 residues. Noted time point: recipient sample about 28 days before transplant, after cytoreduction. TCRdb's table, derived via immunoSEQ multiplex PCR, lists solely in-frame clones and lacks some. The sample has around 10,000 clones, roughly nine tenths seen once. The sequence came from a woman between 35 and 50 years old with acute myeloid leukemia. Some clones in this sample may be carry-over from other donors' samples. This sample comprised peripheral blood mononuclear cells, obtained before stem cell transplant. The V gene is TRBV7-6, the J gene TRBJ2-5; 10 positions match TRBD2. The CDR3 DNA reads TGTGCCAGCAGCTTAGAAGCGGGAGGGTGGGAGACCCAGTACTTC. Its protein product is CASSLEAGGWETQYF.